Shown below are 32 T cell receptor beta chains from a single sample sequenced in a study of cytomegalovirus exposure and HLA in healthy donors. Vbeta (60) and Jbeta (13) primers were used in the PCR. Sequencing was performed with immunoSEQ multiplex PCR; in TCRdb, only in-frame clones are kept and a portion is missing. The data show 95,000 to 150,000 clones, with roughly 78% seen just once and 3.3% held by the top ten. Specimen: PBMCs. These TCRs come from a woman aged 30 to 39 in good health and CMV-seropositive.

The chain links TRBV2 to TRBJ1-4, with 7 bases matching TRBD1. J was trimmed by 0 bases and V by 4 bases; bases with no gene match: 5. CDR1 and CDR2 from the germline V gene are SNHLY and FYNNEI. CDR3 size: 16 residues. In nucleotides, the CDR3 is TGTGCCAGCAGTGCTCCAGGGACAGCAACTAATGAAAAACTGTTTTTT. Translation gives CASSAPGTATNEKLFF.

This clone was observed a few times. The V gene is TRBV5-4, the J gene TRBJ1-2; D call uncertain. The V end lost 4 bases, the J end lost 4 bases, and 11 bases lay between the germline ends. In germline, CDR1 is SGHNT, CDR2 YYREEE (reference sequence). CDR3 size: 13 residues. For the CDR3, the DNA is TGTGCCAGCAGCCCGGCGGGGTCCTATGGCTACACCTTC. Its translation is CASSPAGSYGYTF.

This clone was recorded only once. The chain has TRBV7-8 and TRBJ1-2; D is unclear. The CDR3 is made up of 13 amino acids. Trimming took off 1 base at V and 8 bases at J, with 11 bases between the two ends. Looked up from germline, CDR1 is SGHVS and CDR2 is FQNEAQ. In DNA form, the CDR3 reads TGTGCCAGCAGCTTAGTCGGGCCGGGGGGCTACACCTTC. Protein product: CASSLVGPGGYTF.

The chain is built from TRBV5-4 and TRBJ1-1; D call uncertain. The germline V gene encodes CDR1 SGHNT and CDR2 YYREEE (reference sequence). The CDR3 covers 14 residues. Trimming shortened V by 4 bases and J by 10 bases, and 20 bases separated the two germline ends. CDR3 loop: CASSGPTTTGIAFF. The CDR3 DNA sequence: TGTGCCAGCAGCGGCCCAACAACGACGGGTATAGCTTTCTTT.

The V and J genes are TRBV9 and TRBJ1-6, with 8 bases identical to TRBD1. CDR1 SGDLS and CDR2 YYNGEE come from the germline V gene. J lost 8 bases, V lost 2 bases, and 3 bases had no gene match. There are 14 residues in the CDR3. CDR3 sequence: CASSVGTGDSPLHF. The CDR3 bases are TGTGCCAGCAGCGTCGGGACAGGAGATTCACCCCTCCACTTT.

This clone was recorded a few times. The rearrangement joins TRBV5-5 to TRBJ2-3; 8 nucleotides align to TRBD2. The V gene's germline CDR1 is SGHKS and CDR2 YYEKEE (reference sequence). The CDR3 is 17 residues long. V dropped 4 bases and J dropped 0; count of bases not matched to a gene: 10. For the CDR3, the DNA is TGTGCCAGCAGCCAACACCCCGCTAGCGGGAGCACAGATACGCAGTATTTT. Its protein is CASSQHPASGSTDTQYF.

This clone appeared a single time. The DNA of the CDR3 is TGTGCCAGCAGTTTAACCCGGGGGGGAATTGCAGAGACCCAGTACTTC. Amino acids: CASSLTRGGIAETQYF. The chain has TRBV28 and TRBJ2-5, with TRBD2 matching 8 bases. The CDR3 has 16 amino acids. Germline loops: CDR1 MDHEN, CDR2 SYDVKM. V was pared by 2 bases and J by 4 bases, with 9 bases of the junction left unmatched. The whole variable domain, remainder taken from reference TRBV28 and TRBJ2-5, is DVKVTQSSRYLVKRTGEKVFLECVQDMDHENMFWYRQDPGLGLRLIYFSYDVKMKEKGDIPEGYSVSREKKERFSLILESASTNQTSMYLCASSLTRGGIAETQYFGPGTRLLVL.

The rearrangement uses TRBV25-1 and TRBJ1-1; 8 bases line up with TRBD1. V shed 5 bases, J shed 4 bases, and the junction held 6 bases outside the gene matches. The germline gives CDR1 MGHDK, CDR2 SYGVNS. CDR3 length equals 14 residues. The CDR3 region is CASSPTGEGTEAFF. CDR3 in DNA: TGTGCCAGCAGTCCGACAGGGGAGGGCACTGAAGCTTTCTTT.

This chain connects TRBV6-5 to TRBJ1-1, with TRBD1 as a possible D gene (6 bases). CDR1 is MNHEY, CDR2 SVGAGI, per germline. The V gene lost 4 bases and the J gene lost 4 bases, with 10 bases spanning the gap. The CDR3 runs to 13 residues. CDR3 coding DNA: TGTGCCAGCAGTTTAGGGGGGGCCACTGAAGCTTTCTTT. Residues: CASSLGGATEAFF.

V is TRBV6-1 and J is TRBJ1-1; TRBD1 matches 9 bases. Germline CDR1 MNHNS, CDR2 SASEGT. V dropped 6 bases and J dropped 1; count of bases not matched to a gene: 6. The CDR3 runs to 15 residues. This CDR3 is CASRERQGGNTEAFF. In nucleotides, the CDR3 is TGTGCCAGCAGAGAAAGACAGGGGGGGAACACTGAAGCTTTCTTT.

The rearrangement links TRBV5-1 to TRBJ1-2; D is ambiguous. The CDR3 has 15 residues. Germline CDR1 is SGHRS and CDR2 is YFSETQ. The V and J ends lost 6 bases and 2 bases respectively, with 17 bases between them. The chain's CDR3 is CASTPGPGGNYGYTF. CDR3 nucleotide sequence: TGCGCCAGCACCCCGGGTCCGGGTGGAAACTATGGCTACACCTTC.

The V call is TRBV6-6, the J call TRBJ1-1, with 8 bases that match TRBD1. Losses at the gene ends were 0 bases for V and 2 bases for J; bases not matched to a gene: 2. The V gene's germline CDR1 is MNHNY and CDR2 SVGAGI (reference sequence). CDR3 size: 15 residues. CDR3 DNA sequence: TGTGCCAGCAGTTACTCTGGACAGGGCAACACTGAAGCTTTCTTT. It codes for CASSYSGQGNTEAFF.

This clone was detected only a few times. This CDR3 is also generated by other DNA sequences in the sample. The rearrangement links TRBV14 to TRBJ2-1, with 7 bases matching TRBD2. CDR3 size: 13 residues. Trimming took 0 bases from V and 10 from J; bases not matched to a gene: 3. CDR1 and CDR2 from the germline V gene are SGHDN and FVKESK. The DNA for the CDR3 is TGTGCCAGCAGCCAAGATCTGGGGGGGGAGCAGTTCTTC. This translates into CASSQDLGGEQFF.

V usage is TRBV28 and J usage is TRBJ1-1; the match to TRBD1 covers 7 bases. J was trimmed by 5 bases and V by 10 bases; bases with no gene match: 10. Germline V lookup: CDR1 MDHEN, CDR2 SYDVKM. The length of the CDR3 is 13 residues. The CDR3: CATEEGARTEAFF. In nucleotides, the CDR3 is TGTGCCACCGAGGAGGGGGCGAGGACTGAAGCTTTCTTT.

This clone has a handful of counts. The V call is TRBV7-2, the J call TRBJ2-7, with D possibly matching TRBD1 (6 bases). This CDR3 has 15 amino acids. Trimming took off 4 bases at V and 6 bases at J, with 19 bases between the two ends. Per germline, CDR1 SGHTA and CDR2 FQGNSA. The CDR3 DNA follows: TGTGCCAGCAGCTCAGGGGTCCGACCTACTGGCGAGCAGTACTTC. Residues: CASSSGVRPTGEQYF.

This clone has only a few counts. This chain connects TRBV4-1 to TRBJ2-2, with no clear D. The CDR3 sequence is 15 residues long. Germline-derived CDR1 and CDR2 are MGHRA and YSYEKL. Deletions cut 1 base from V and 6 bases from J, with 12 bases between. The CDR3 nucleotides read TGCGCCAGCAGCCAAGGGCTCCGGAGCTCCGGGGAGCTGTTTTTT. Translated: CASSQGLRSSGELFF.

This clone appeared a single time. The chain recombines TRBV19 with TRBJ1-6; D might be TRBD1 (5 bases). Germline V CDR1 and CDR2: LNHDA, SQIVND (reference sequence). Trimming shortened V by 4 bases and J by 8 bases, and 12 bases separated the two germline ends. The CDR3 consists of 14 residues. The DNA for the CDR3 is TGTGCCAGTAGTAGAGGGGAGGTAGATTCACCCCTCCACTTT. Translating gives CASSRGEVDSPLHF. The full variable domain, its missing parts supplied by reference TRBV19 and TRBJ1-6, is DGGITQSPKYLFRKEGQNVTLSCEQNLNHDAMYWYRQDPGQGLRLIYYSQIVNDFQKGDIAEGYSVSREKKESFPLTVTSAQKNPTAFYLCASSRGEVDSPLHFGNGTRLTVT.

DNA for the CDR3: TGTGCCAGCAGGGCTACAGGGGAGTACATTCAGTACTTC. Translation: CASRATGEYIQYF. The chain carries TRBV6-1 and TRBJ2-4, with 7 nucleotides matching TRBD1. J was trimmed by 8 bases and V by 6 bases; bases with no gene match: 7. The CDR3 covers 13 residues. Germline loops: CDR1 MNHNS, CDR2 SASEGT.

The sample holds one count of this clone. This chain joins TRBV6-1 and TRBJ2-1, with 9 bases fitting TRBD1. Germline V CDR1 and CDR2: MNHNS, SASEGT. Trimming removed 7 bases from V and 8 bases from J; junction bases left unmatched: 6. The CDR3 covers 13 residues. The CDR3 coding sequence is TGTGCCAGCACCCGGGACAGGGACGATGAGCAGTTCTTC. This gives the protein CASTRDRDDEQFF.

Comments on this clone: The same CDR3 is also encoded by other DNA sequences in this sample. The CDR3 sequence: CASSYDRGGPKGYTF. The CDR3 nucleotides read TGTGCCAGCAGTTACGATAGGGGGGGCCCAAAGGGCTACACCTTC. V is TRBV6-5 and J is TRBJ1-2; the D gene is possibly TRBD1 (6 bases). Germline V CDR1 and CDR2: MNHEY, SVGAGI. The V end lost 2 bases, the J end lost 8 bases, and 18 bases lay between the germline ends. This CDR3 spans 15 amino acids.

The CDR3 DNA reads as TGTGCCAGCAGAAGCGGGACTAGCGGGGGGATATACTTC. It yields the protein CASRSGTSGGIYF. The chain employs TRBV27 and TRBJ2-7, with 15 positions matching TRBD2. Per the germline V gene, CDR1 is MNHEY and CDR2 is SMNVEV (reference sequence). CDR3 length equals 13 residues. V trimming: 6 bases; J trimming: 13 bases; junction bases outside the gene matches: 7.

The chain joins TRBV29-1 to TRBJ2-7, with 9 bases fitting TRBD1. Trimming removed 5 bases from V and 5 bases from J; junction bases left unmatched: 4. Germline V lookup: CDR1 SQVTM, CDR2 ANQGSEA. The CDR3 runs to 12 residues. The CDR3 spells CSVPTGGNEQYF. The CDR3 nucleotides read TGCAGCGTTCCGACAGGGGGGAACGAGCAGTACTTC.

The chain couples TRBV7-2 to TRBJ2-5; TRBD2 agrees at 12 bases. Trimming removed 4 bases from V and 5 bases from J; junction bases left unmatched: 11. Germline lookup yields CDR1 SGHTA and CDR2 FQGNSA. The CDR3 length is 17 residues. The DNA of the CDR3 is TGTGCCAGCAGCTCCTTCTCTAGCGGGGGGGGAGAGGAGACCCAGTACTTC. It translates to CASSSFSSGGGEETQYF.

V is TRBV5-1 and J is TRBJ1-1; D is possibly TRBD1 (6 bases). Germline loops: CDR1 SGHRS, CDR2 YFSETQ. The V end lost 3 bases, the J end lost 1 base, and 10 bases lay between the germline ends. The CDR3 sequence is 14 residues long. The CDR3 reads CASSSGTSNTEAFF. Here the CDR3 DNA reads TGCGCCAGCAGCTCGGGGACATCGAACACTGAAGCTTTCTTT. The whole variable domain, remainder taken from reference TRBV5-1 and TRBJ1-1, is KAGVTQTPRYLIKTRGQQVTLSCSPISGHRSVSWYQQTPGQGLQFLFEYFSETQRNKGNFPGRFSGRQFSNSRSEMNVSTLELGDSALYLCASSSGTSNTEAFFGQGTRLTVV.

Only a few counts were recorded for this clone. This sequence joins TRBV28 and TRBJ2-7, with D possibly being TRBD1 (5 bases). The CDR3 totals 12 residues. V was pared by 8 bases and J by 2 bases, with 10 bases between. Germline loops: CDR1 MDHEN, CDR2 SYDVKM. For the CDR3, the DNA is TGTGCCAGCGGGGCGCAACCCTACGAGCAGTACTTC. It encodes CASGAQPYEQYF.

The chain is built from TRBV5-4 and TRBJ2-1, with 7 bases fitting TRBD2. The V gene's germline CDR1 is SGHNT and CDR2 YYREEE (reference sequence). The CDR3 spans 14 residues. Trimming cost V 0 bases and J 6 bases; bases outside gene matches: 3. The CDR3 protein is CASSLGLAPNEQFF. In DNA form, the CDR3 reads TGTGCCAGCAGCTTGGGACTAGCACCCAATGAGCAGTTCTTC.

This chain links TRBV28 with TRBJ2-5; a possible D gene is TRBD2 (5 bases). This CDR3 has 16 residues. Germline V gene lookup returns CDR1 MDHEN and CDR2 SYDVKM. The ends were cut back, 3 bases at V and 2 bases at J, with 16 bases in the middle. The DNA for the CDR3 is TGTGCCAGCAGTTTCAGACGGAGGTACCTTCAAGAGACCCAGTACTTC. Its protein is CASSFRRRYLQETQYF.

This clone has more than one count but fewer than ten. This chain connects TRBV6-1 to TRBJ2-1, with TRBD2 identical over 8 bases. The V segment lost 6 bases and the J segment 10 bases; nucleotides outside the gene matches: 8. CDR1 is MNHNS and CDR2 is SASEGT in the germline V gene. The CDR3 spans 13 residues. The CDR3: CASRLRGAGEQFF. The DNA for the CDR3 is TGTGCCAGCAGATTGCGGGGGGCCGGGGAGCAGTTCTTC.

The chain links TRBV7-2 to TRBJ2-6; D possibly corresponds to TRBD1 (6 bases). The CDR3 is made up of 15 amino acids. CDR1 is SGHTA and CDR2 is FQGNSA in the germline V gene. V was pared by 2 bases and J by 2 bases, with 7 bases between. CDR3 sequence reads: CASSLTGTGANVLTF. Written as DNA, the CDR3 is TGTGCCAGCAGCTTAACAGGGACTGGGGCCAACGTCCTGACTTTC.

The chain uses TRBV7-2 and TRBJ1-2; 7 bases agree with TRBD1. Germline CDR1 is SGHTA and CDR2 is FQGNSA. The CDR3 runs 16 residues. The V segment lost 2 bases and the J segment 7 bases; nucleotides outside the gene matches: 13. CDR3: CASSLSVGQGVGGYTF. DNA for the CDR3: TGTGCCAGCAGCTTATCAGTAGGGCAGGGGGTCGGTGGCTACACCTTC.

The V call is TRBV30, the J call TRBJ2-5; TRBD2 agrees at 8 bases. CDR1 is GTSNPN and CDR2 is SVGIG in the germline V gene (reference sequence). Germline trimming cut 2 bases from V and 4 bases from J; bases unmatched to any gene: 6. CDR3 length equals 14 residues. CDR3 protein: CAWSLTGGLETQYF. For the CDR3, the DNA is TGTGCCTGGAGTTTGACGGGGGGGCTAGAGACCCAGTACTTC.

The CDR3 loop is CASTHSRGGETQYF. The DNA for the CDR3 is TGTGCCAGTACCCATTCGCGGGGTGGAGAGACCCAGTACTTC. The rearrangement uses TRBV25-1 and TRBJ2-5; perhaps TRBD2 as D (6 bases). Germline V gene sequence: CDR1 MGHDK, CDR2 SYGVNS. The length of the CDR3 is 14 residues. Trimming removed 9 bases at V and 4 bases at J, with 18 bases between.